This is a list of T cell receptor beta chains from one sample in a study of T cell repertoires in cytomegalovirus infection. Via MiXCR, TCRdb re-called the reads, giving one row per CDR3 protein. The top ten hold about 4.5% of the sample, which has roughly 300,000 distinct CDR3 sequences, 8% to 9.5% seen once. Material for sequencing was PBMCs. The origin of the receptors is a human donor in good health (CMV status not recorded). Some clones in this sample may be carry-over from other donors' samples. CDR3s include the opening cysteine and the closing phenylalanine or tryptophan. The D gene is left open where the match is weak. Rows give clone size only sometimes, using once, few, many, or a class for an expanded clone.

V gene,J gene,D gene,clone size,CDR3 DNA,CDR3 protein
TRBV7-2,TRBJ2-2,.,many,TGTGCCAGCAGCTTACGCTCTCCCCCGGGACGGATGAACACCGGGGAGCTGTTTTTT,CASSLRSPPGRMNTGELFF
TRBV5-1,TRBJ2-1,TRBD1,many,TGCGCCAGCAGCTTGGGACACAGGGGCCATCAACTGGGGGAGCAGTTCTTC,CASSLGHRGHQLGEQFF
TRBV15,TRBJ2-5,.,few,TGTGCCACCAGCCGTAGAGGGTTAGAGACCCAGTACTTC,CATSRRGLETQYF
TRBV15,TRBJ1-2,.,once,TGTGCCACCAGCAGAGATCATGTTGGGGGAGGTGGCTACACCTTC,CATSRDHVGGGGYTF
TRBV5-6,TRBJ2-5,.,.,TGTGCCAGCAGCTTTAGTCCGCTGGCCCCAGGGACCCAGTACTTC,CASSFSPLAPGTQYF
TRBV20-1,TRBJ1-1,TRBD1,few,TGCAGTGCTAGACGCAATACAGGGGCGGGAAACACTGAAGCTTTCTTT,CSARRNTGAGNTEAFF
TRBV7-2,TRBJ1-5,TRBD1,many,TGTGCCAGCAGCCCAACCGGGACAGGGCGGGCCGGTCAGCCCCAGCATTTT,CASSPTGTGRAGQPQHF
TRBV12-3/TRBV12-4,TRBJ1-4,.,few,TGTGCCAGCAGATCGTCCGAAAAACTGTTTTTT,CASRSSEKLFF
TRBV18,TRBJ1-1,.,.,TGTGCCAGCTCACCGGGCGTCACTGAAGCTTTCTTT,CASSPGVTEAFF
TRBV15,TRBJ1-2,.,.,TGTGCCACCAGCAGAGTTATTGATGGCTACACCTTC,CATSRVIDGYTF
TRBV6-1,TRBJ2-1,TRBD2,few,TGTGCCAGCAGCTCCGGGACTAGCGCCCACAATGAGCAGTTCTTC,CASSSGTSAHNEQFF
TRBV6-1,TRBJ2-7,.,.,TGTGCCAGCAGTACGGACGGAGGAAGACACCTGGAGCAGTACTTC,CASSTDGGRHLEQYF
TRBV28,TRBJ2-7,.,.,TGTGCCAGCAGTACCAGGGACCCCTACGAGCAGTACTTC,CASSTRDPYEQYF
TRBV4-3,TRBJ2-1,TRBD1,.,TGCGCCAGCAGCCATGACAGGGGCCTTTACAATGAGCAGTTCTTC,CASSHDRGLYNEQFF
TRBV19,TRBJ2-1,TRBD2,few,TGTGCCAGTATGATTCGGCGGGGGGCGGGGAATGAGCAGTTCTTC,CASMIRRGAGNEQFF
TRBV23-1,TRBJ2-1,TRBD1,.,TGCGCCAGCAGTCAATCTGGCGGGACAGGAGGGTACAATGAGCAGTTCTTC,CASSQSGGTGGYNEQFF
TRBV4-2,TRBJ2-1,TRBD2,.,TGTGCCAGCAGCCAATTGGGGGCGGGGGGCTACAATGAGCAGTTCTTC,CASSQLGAGGYNEQFF
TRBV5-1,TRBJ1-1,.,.,TGCGCCAGCAGCTTGAGTCAGCTGAGCACTGAAGCTTTCTTT,CASSLSQLSTEAFF
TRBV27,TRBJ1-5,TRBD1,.,TGTGCCAGCAGTTCTGACAGGGGGAAAGCCCAGCATTTT,CASSSDRGKAQHF
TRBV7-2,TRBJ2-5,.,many,TGTGCCGGAGTCGAGGAGACCCAGTACTTC,CAGVEETQYF
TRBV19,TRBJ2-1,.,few,TGTGCCAGTAGAGATCAGCGGCGCGGAGACAATGAGCAGTTCTTC,CASRDQRRGDNEQFF
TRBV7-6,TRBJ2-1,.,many,TGTGCCAGCAGCTTAAACCATGAGCAGTTCTTC,CASSLNHEQFF
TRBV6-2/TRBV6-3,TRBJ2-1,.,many,TGTGCCAGCAGCCTCATAGGCTCCTACAATGAGCAGTTCTTC,CASSLIGSYNEQFF
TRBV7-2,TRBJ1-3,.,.,TGTGCCAGCAGCTTAGACGGACAAGCTGGAAACACCATATATTTT,CASSLDGQAGNTIYF
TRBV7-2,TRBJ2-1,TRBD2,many,TGTGCCAGCAGCTCCCCCACTAGCGGGGGGGTGGGGTACAATGAGCAGTTCTTC,CASSSPTSGGVGYNEQFF
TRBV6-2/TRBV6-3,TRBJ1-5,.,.,TGTGCCGCCCGGGACAATAGCAATCAGCCCCAGCATTTT,CAARDNSNQPQHF
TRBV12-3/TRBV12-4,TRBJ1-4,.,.,TGTGCCAGCAAACGGGATAACAATGAAAGACTGTTTTTT,CASKRDNNERLFF
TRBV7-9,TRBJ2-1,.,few,TGTGCCAGCAGCCCCAGGGTAAATGAGCAGTTCTTC,CASSPRVNEQFF
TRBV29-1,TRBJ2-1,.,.,.,CSVAPGTRSFF
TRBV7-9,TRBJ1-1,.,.,TGTGCCAGCAGTCGAGACATCGCAGCTTTCTTT,CASSRDIAAFF
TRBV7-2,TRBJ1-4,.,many,TGTGCCAGCAGCCCGCGGGCGGCTGCAACTAATGAAAAACTGTTTTTT,CASSPRAAATNEKLFF
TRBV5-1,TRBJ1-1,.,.,TGCGCCAGCATCCTTCTGGGAGGGAACACTGAAGCTTTCTTT,CASILLGGNTEAFF
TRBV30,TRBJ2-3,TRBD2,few,TGTGCCTGGAGTGTTGGGAGCGGGAGGTCAGATACGCAGTATTTT,CAWSVGSGRSDTQYF
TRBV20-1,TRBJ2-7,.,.,TGCAGTGCTTTCGGGCAGTGGAAATACGAGCAGTACTTC,CSAFGQWKYEQYF
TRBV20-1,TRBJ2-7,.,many,TGCAGTGCTAGAGATAGGGGGGCCGGAGGCTACGAGCAGTACTTC,CSARDRGAGGYEQYF
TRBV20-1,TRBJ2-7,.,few,TGCAGTGTTGACCGGCTCAATCGGGTGACCCTCCTTAAGGAGCAGTACTTC,CSVDRLNRVTLLKEQYF
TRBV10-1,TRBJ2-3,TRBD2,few,TGCGCCAGCAGTCGACTAGCGGGAGGCTCAGATACGCAGTATTTT,CASSRLAGGSDTQYF
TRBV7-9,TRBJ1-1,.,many,TGTGCCAGCAGAAGAGCCCAGGGGAACACTGAAGCTTTCTTT,CASRRAQGNTEAFF
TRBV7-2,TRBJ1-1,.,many,TGTGCCAGCAGCTCCCGGCCGGGGCGCACTGAAGCTTTCTTT,CASSSRPGRTEAFF
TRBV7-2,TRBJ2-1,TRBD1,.,TGTGCCAGCAGCACCTGGACAGGGGACAATGAGCAGTTCTTC,CASSTWTGDNEQFF
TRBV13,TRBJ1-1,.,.,TGTGCCAGCAGCTCTTTAATTTGGAGGAACACTGAAGCTTTCTTT,CASSSLIWRNTEAFF
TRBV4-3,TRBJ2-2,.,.,TGCGCCAGCAGCCCCGCCGGGACGGTGAACACCGGGGAGCTGTTTTTT,CASSPAGTVNTGELFF
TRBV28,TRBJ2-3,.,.,TGTGCCAGCAGTTCTCCGACTAGTCCAGTCGTCTCTGATACGCAGTATTTT,CASSSPTSPVVSDTQYF
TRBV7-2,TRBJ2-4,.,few,TGTGCCAGCAGCTTAGCAGGGGCAGAAAACATTCAGTACTTC,CASSLAGAENIQYF
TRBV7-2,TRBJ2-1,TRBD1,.,TGTGCCAGCAGCCCTACCCCGGGGACAGCTGGCTACAATGAGCAGTTCTTC,CASSPTPGTAGYNEQFF
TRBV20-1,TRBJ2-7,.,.,TGCAGTGCCCCACTCCACGCGGGGGAGCAGTACTTC,CSAPLHAGEQYF
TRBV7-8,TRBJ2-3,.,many,TGTGCCAGCAGTTTAGTTAGGGGGGCAGGACCTTACACAGATACGCAGTATTTT,CASSLVRGAGPYTDTQYF